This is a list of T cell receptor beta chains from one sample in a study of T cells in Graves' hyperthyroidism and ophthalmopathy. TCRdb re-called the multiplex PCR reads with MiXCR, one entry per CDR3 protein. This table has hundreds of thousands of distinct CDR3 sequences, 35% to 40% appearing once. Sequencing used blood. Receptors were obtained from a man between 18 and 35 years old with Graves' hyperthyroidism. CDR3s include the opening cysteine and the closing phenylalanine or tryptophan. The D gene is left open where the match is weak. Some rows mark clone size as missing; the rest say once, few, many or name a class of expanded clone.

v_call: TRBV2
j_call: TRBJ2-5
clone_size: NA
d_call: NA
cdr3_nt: TGTGCCAGCAGTGAAGGACAGGCCTCTAGCAATCAGCCCCAGTACTTC
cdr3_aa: CASSEGQASSNQPQYF

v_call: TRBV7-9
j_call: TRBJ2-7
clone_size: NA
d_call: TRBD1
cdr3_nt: TGTGCCAGCAGCAGTGACGGACAGGGGGTCTACGAGCAGTACTTC
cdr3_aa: CASSSDGQGVYEQYF

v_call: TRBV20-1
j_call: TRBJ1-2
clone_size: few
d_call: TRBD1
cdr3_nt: TGCAGTGCTGGGACAGGAACGTATAATGGCTACACCTTC
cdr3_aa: CSAGTGTYNGYTF

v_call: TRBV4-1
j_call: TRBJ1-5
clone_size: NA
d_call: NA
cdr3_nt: TGCGCCAGCAGCCAAGGGCTCAGGGATTACCCCCAGCATTTT
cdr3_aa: CASSQGLRDYPQHF

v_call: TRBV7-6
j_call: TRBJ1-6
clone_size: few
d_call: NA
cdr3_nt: TGTGCCAGCACCCATCTGGGGGGGGCGAAAAATAATTCACCCCTCCACTTT
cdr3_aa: CASTHLGGAKNNSPLHF

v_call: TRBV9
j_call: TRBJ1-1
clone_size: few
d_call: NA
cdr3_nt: TGTGCCAGCAGCCCTCCAGAGGGTCTCACTGAAGCTTTCTTT
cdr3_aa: CASSPPEGLTEAFF

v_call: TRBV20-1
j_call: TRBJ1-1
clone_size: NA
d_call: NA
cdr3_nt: TGCAGTGCTACCGTAGGGGGGGGGAACACTGAAGCTTTCTTT
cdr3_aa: CSATVGGGNTEAFF

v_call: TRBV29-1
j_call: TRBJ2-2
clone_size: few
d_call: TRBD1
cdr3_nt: TGCAGCGTTGAAGATCCAGGAAGAGGGGGCCTGAACACCGGGGAGCTGTTTTTT
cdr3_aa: CSVEDPGRGGLNTGELFF

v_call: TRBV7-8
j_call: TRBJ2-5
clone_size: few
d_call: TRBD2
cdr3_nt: TGTGCCAGCAGCCAGCGGGAGTGGGAGACCCAGTACTTC
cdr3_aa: CASSQREWETQYF

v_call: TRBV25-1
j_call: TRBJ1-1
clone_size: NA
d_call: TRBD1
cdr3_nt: TGTGCCAGCAGTGCAACTGGACAGGGATTGAACACTGAAGCTTTCTTT
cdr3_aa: CASSATGQGLNTEAFF

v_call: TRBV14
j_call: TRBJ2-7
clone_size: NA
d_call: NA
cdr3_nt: TGTGCCAGCAGCCAGTATCACGAGCAGTACTTC
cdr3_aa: CASSQYHEQYF

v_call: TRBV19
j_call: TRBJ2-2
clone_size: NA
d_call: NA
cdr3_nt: TGTGCCAGTAGTATAGAGTCCGGGGAGCTGTTTTTT
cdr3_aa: CASSIESGELFF

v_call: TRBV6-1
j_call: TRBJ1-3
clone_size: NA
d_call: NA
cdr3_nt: TGTGCCAGCAGTGGCGGACGGGGCTCTGGAAACACCATATATTTT
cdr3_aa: CASSGGRGSGNTIYF

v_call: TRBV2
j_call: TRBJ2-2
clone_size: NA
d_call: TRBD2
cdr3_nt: TGTGCCGGCAGCTCACGGGGGGTCAACACCGGGGAGCTGTTTTTT
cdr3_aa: CAGSSRGVNTGELFF

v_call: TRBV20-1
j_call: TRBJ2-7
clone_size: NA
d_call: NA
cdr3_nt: TGCAGTGCTAGACTGGGAAGCTCCTACGAGCAGTACTTC
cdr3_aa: CSARLGSSYEQYF

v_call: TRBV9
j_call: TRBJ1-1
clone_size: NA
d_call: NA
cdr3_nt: TGTGCCAGCAGCCCGAAGACACGTACTGAAGCTTTCTTT
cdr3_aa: CASSPKTRTEAFF

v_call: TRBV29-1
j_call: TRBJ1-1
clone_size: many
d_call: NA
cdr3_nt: TGCAGCGTCGCCGCGGGACTGAGAACAGGGACTGAAGCTTTCTTT
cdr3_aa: CSVAAGLRTGTEAFF

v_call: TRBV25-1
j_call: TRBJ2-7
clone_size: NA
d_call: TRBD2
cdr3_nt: TGTGCCAGCCCCTTGGGTAGCGGGGGGGCCGGAAGAGAGCAGTACTTC
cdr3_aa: CASPLGSGGAGREQYF

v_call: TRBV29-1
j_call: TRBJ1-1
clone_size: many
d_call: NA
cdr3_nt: TGCAGCGTGGCCACAGACACTGAAGCTTTCTTT
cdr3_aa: CSVATDTEAFF

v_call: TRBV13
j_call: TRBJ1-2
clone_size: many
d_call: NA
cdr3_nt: TGTGCCAGCCCGGATAACTATGGCTACACCTTC
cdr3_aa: CASPDNYGYTF

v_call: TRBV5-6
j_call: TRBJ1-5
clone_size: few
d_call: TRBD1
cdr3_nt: TGTGCCAGCAGCTCTCGGACAGGACCCCAGCATTTT
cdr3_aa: CASSSRTGPQHF

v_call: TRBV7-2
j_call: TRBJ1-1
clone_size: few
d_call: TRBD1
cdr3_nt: TGTGCCAGCAGCTTAAGGGCAGGGGGACCGAACACTGAAGCTTTCTTT
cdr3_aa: CASSLRAGGPNTEAFF

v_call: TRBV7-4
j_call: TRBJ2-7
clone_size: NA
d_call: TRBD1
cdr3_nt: TGTGCCAGCAGCTTAGCCGGACAGGGGACCAACTACGAGCAGTACTTC
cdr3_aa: CASSLAGQGTNYEQYF

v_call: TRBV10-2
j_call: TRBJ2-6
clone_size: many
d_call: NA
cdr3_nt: TGCGCCAGCCCACGCCCTGGGGCCAACGTCCTGACTTTC
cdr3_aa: CASPRPGANVLTF

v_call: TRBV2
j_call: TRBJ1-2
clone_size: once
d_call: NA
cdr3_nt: TGTGCCAGCAGTGACACAGGTTCCGGTGGCTACACCTTC
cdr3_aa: CASSDTGSGGYTF

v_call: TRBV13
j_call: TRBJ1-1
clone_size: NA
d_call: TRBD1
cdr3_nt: TGTGCCAGCAGCTTTGGGACAGGGAGCTTGGAGTACGCTTTCTTT
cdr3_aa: CASSFGTGSLEYAFF

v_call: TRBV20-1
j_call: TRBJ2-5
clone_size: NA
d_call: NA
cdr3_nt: TGCAGTGCTATTCCCAGGGTAGGAGAGACCCAGTACTTC
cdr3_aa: CSAIPRVGETQYF

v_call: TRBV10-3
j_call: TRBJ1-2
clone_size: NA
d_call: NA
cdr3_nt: TGTGCCATCAGTCCAGGGGTTGGCTACACCTTC
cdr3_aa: CAISPGVGYTF

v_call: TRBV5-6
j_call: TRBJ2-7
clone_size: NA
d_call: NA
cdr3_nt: TGTGCCAGCAGCTTGGGAGTTTACGGGAATGTCGAGCAGTACTTC
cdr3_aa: CASSLGVYGNVEQYF

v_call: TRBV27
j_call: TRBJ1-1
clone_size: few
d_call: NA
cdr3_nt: TGTGCCAGCAGTTTCTGGGGGGGTGGCACTGAAGCTTTCTTT
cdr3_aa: CASSFWGGGTEAFF

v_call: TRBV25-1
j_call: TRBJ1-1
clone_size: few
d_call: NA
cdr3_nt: TGTGCCAGCAGTGACTACTTGGGAAGTACTGAAGCTTTCTTT
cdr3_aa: CASSDYLGSTEAFF

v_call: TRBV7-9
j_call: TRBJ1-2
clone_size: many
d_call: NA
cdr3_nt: TGTGCCAGCAGCTACGGGGAAGAGTATGGCTACACCTTC
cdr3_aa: CASSYGEEYGYTF

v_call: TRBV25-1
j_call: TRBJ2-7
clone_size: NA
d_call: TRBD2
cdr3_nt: TGTGCCAGCAACACCGGGACTAGCGGTCACTACGAGCAGTACTTC
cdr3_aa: CASNTGTSGHYEQYF

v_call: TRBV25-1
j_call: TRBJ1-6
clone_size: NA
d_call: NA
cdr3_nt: TGTGCCAGCACTCCGGGGGGGCAACCCCTCCACTTT
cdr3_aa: CASTPGGQPLHF

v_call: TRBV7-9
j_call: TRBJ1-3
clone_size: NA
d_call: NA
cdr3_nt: TGTGCCAGCAGCTTAGCCAGGGGAGTTGGAAACACCATATATTTT
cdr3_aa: CASSLARGVGNTIYF

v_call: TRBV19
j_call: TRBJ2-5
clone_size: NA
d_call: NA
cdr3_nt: TGTGCCAGTAGTCCAGGGGAGGCCGTTGAAGAGACCCAGTACTTC
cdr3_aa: CASSPGEAVEETQYF

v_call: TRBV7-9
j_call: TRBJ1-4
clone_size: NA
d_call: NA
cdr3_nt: TGTGCCAGCGGTCCGACGACACTGGCTAATGAAAAACTGTTTTTT
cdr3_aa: CASGPTTLANEKLFF

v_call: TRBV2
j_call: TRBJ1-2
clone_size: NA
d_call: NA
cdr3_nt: TGTGCCAGTTCCTTGACAGATAACTATGGCTACACCTTC
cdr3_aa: CASSLTDNYGYTF

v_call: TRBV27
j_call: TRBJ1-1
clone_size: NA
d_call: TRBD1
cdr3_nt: TGTGCCAGCGGACGACAGGGAACTGAAGCTTTCTTT
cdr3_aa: CASGRQGTEAFF

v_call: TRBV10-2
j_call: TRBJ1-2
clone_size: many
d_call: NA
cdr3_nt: TGCGCCAGCAGAGGGGAGTACTATGGCTACACCTTC
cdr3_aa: CASRGEYYGYTF

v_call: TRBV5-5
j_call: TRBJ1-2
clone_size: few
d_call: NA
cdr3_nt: TGTGCCAGCAGCATAGGACAGCAGTTCTATGGCTACACCTTC
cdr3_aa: CASSIGQQFYGYTF

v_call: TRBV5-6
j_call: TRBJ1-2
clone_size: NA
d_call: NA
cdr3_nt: TGTGCCAGCAGCTTGCAAATCGGGTTCGTCTATGGCTACACCTTC
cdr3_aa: CASSLQIGFVYGYTF

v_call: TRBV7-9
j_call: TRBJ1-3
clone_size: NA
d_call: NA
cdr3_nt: TGTGCCAGCAGCCACCAGAATCGTGGAAACACCATATATTTT
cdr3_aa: CASSHQNRGNTIYF

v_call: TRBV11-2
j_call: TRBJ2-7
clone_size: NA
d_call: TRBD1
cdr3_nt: TGTGCCAGCAGCTCTTCCGGACAGGGGAGTTACGAGCAGTACTTC
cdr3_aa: CASSSSGQGSYEQYF

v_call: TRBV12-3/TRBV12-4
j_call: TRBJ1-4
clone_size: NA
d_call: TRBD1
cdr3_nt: TGTGCCAGCAGTTTCACAGGGGCAAATGAAAAACTGTTTTTT
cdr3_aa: CASSFTGANEKLFF

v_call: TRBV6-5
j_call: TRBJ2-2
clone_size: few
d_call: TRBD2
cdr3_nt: TGTGCCAGCAGTTATCACGGGAGGGCGGTCGGGGAGCTGTTTTTT
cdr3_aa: CASSYHGRAVGELFF

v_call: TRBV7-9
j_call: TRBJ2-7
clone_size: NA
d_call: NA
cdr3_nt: TGTGCCAGCAGCTTAGCGGGGTTCGCGTACGAGCAGTACTTC
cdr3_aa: CASSLAGFAYEQYF

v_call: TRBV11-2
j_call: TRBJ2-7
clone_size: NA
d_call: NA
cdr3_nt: TGTGCCAGCAGCTTAGATCTCGGATTCTCCCACGAGCAGTACTTC
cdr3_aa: CASSLDLGFSHEQYF

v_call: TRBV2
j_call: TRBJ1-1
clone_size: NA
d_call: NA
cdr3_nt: TGTGCCAGCAGTTCCCACGCCGGGTTGGACACTGAAGCTTTCTTT
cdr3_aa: CASSSHAGLDTEAFF

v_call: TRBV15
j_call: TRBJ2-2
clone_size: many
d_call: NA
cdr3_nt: TGTGCCACCGAGTCCCAACTAGTCGCCGGGGAGCTGTTTTTT
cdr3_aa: CATESQLVAGELFF

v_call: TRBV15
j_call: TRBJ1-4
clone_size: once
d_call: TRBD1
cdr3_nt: TGTGCCACCAGCGGCGACAGGGGGGAAAAACTGTTTTTT
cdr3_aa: CATSGDRGEKLFF

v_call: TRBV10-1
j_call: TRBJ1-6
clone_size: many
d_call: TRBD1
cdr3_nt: TGCGCCAGCAGGGGGGGTTGGACAGGGCCCTCACCCCTCCACTTT
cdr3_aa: CASRGGWTGPSPLHF

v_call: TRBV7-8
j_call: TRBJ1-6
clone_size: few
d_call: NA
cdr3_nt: TGTGCCAGCAGCTTAGTGTTCTCTGATTACTATAATTCACCCCTCCACTTT
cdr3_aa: CASSLVFSDYYNSPLHF

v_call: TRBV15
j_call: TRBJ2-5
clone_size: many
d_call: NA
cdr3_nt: TGTGCCACCAGCGCGACAGTCCAAGAGACCCAGTACTTC
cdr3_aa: CATSATVQETQYF

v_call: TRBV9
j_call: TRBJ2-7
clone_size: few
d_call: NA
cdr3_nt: TGTGCCAGCAGCGTAGTTCCCGAGGGCTACGAGCAGTACTTC
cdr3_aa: CASSVVPEGYEQYF

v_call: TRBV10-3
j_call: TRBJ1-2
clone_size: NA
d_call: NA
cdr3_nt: TGTGCCACCACCGGGACATCTTATGGCTACACCTTC
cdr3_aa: CATTGTSYGYTF

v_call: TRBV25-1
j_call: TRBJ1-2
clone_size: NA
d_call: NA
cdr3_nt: TGTGCCAGCAGTTACGTAGGGGCCGAGGACTATGGCTACACCTTC
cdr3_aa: CASSYVGAEDYGYTF